This section outlines one TCR beta chain sequence together with its context. The antigen is undetermined. This record comes from a study of cytomegalovirus exposure and HLA in healthy donors. Regarding the study as a whole: It was shown in a later analysis that HLA-associated TCR beta chains were more clonally expanded than other, equally common chains. CMV serostatus was the only immune exposure information that was available.

The PCR was carried out with 60 Vbeta primers and 13 Jbeta primers. Only in-frame clones appear in the TCRdb table, and some are missing; sequencing was by immunoSEQ multiplex PCR. The profile shows tens of thousands of clones, approximately 80% of them singletons. Germline V gives CDR1 SGHRS, CDR2 YFSETQ. With V trimmed by 0 bases and J by 7 bases, 7 bases remained unmatched. The CDR3 runs to 15 residues. The sequencing input was PBMCs. The receptor was isolated from a woman aged 50 to 60 in good health and CMV-seropositive. The chain combines TRBV5-1 with TRBJ1-2; 9 nucleotides align to TRBD1. The CDR3 protein is CASSLASDRGLGYTF. CDR3 DNA: TGCGCCAGCAGCTTGGCATCGGACAGGGGACTTGGCTACACCTTC.